These T cell receptor beta chains were read from a single sample in a study of shared clonotypes between healthy human individuals. The assay was immunoSEQ multiplex PCR, and TCRdb's table has in-frame clones only and misses some. Of about 2.3 million clones in the sample, 93% were seen once. The sequenced sample consisted of naive CD4+ T cells from PBMCs. These receptors all come from a man aged 18-30 years in good health. Some clones in this sample may be carry-over from other donors' samples. Both conserved end residues are part of each CDR3. A D gene is named only where the DNA matches it firmly. Where a row states a size, it is once, few, many or the class of an expanded clone; other rows omit it.

once TRBJ1-1 . TRBV6-6 TGTGCCAGCTCTTTCGGACAGAGGGGGAGGCACACTGAAGCTTTCTTT CASSFGQRGRHTEAFF
. TRBJ1-5 . TRBV28 TGTGCCAGCAATCTTCAGGAAAATCAGCCCCAGCATTTT CASNLQENQPQHF
. TRBJ2-7 TRBD2 TRBV7-2 TGTGCCAGCAGCTTACCCGAGGCTAGCGGGCGGGCCGTCGAGCAGTACTTC CASSLPEASGRAVEQYF
. TRBJ2-5 TRBD1 TRBV2 TGTGCCAGCACCGAGGCCTACGGGGACAGACAAGAGACCCAGTACTTC CASTEAYGDRQETQYF
. TRBJ2-7 TRBD2 TRBV7-2 TGTGCCTCGGGGCCGGGACTAGCGGCCCCAGGGGCGTCCTACGAGCAGTACTTC CASGPGLAAPGASYEQYF
. TRBJ2-1 . TRBV7-6 TGTGCCAGCAGCCGGGGATTTGCGGAATACAATGAGCAGTTCTTC CASSRGFAEYNEQFF
. TRBJ1-1 . TRBV29-1 TGCAGCGCCCGATGGGTGACTGACGCTGAAGCTTTCTTT CSARWVTDAEAFF
. TRBJ2-5 TRBD2 TRBV5-4 TGTGCCAGCAGCTTGGCCAAGCGGGAGGTCGAGACCCAGTACTTC CASSLAKREVETQYF
. TRBJ2-5 . TRBV9 TGTGCCAGCAGCGGGATCGGTGGGGAGACCCAGTACTTC CASSGIGGETQYF
. TRBJ2-7 TRBD1 TRBV19 TGTGCCAGTAGTATTGACAGGGGCTACGAGCAGTACTTC CASSIDRGYEQYF
. TRBJ2-3 TRBD1 TRBV29-1 TGCAGCGTTCCCGGACAGGGGAGGACAGATACGCAGTATTTT CSVPGQGRTDTQYF
. TRBJ2-3 TRBD2 TRBV19 TGTGCCAGTAGTTACAGACTAGCGGGAAACGGCGAAGGGGTCACAGATACGCAGTATTTT CASSYRLAGNGEGVTDTQYF
. TRBJ1-1 . TRBV5-1 TGCGCCAGCAGCTTGGTTGGCGGGTCCCACACTGAAGCTTTCTTT CASSLVGGSHTEAFF
. TRBJ2-5 . TRBV15 TGTGCCACCAGCAGAGAGGGGGGGCAGGGCCAAGAGACCCAGTACTTC CATSREGGQGQETQYF
. TRBJ1-1 . TRBV25-1 TGTGCCAGCAGTGAATGGGGGTTTAAAGCTTTCTTT CASSEWGFKAFF
. TRBJ1-3 . TRBV28 TGTGCCAGCACAGGAAACACCATATATTTT CASTGNTIYF
. TRBJ2-3 TRBD2 TRBV5-6 TGTGCCAGCAGCTTGGGACTAGCCACAGATACGCAGTATTTT CASSLGLATDTQYF
. TRBJ2-1 TRBD1 TRBV7-3 TGTGCCAGCAGCTTAAGACGACAGGGAGCGAGGAATGAGCAGTTCTTC CASSLRRQGARNEQFF
. TRBJ2-5 . TRBV28 TGTGCCAGCAGTCCGAAGGTTGGGGAGACCCAGTACTTC CASSPKVGETQYF
. TRBJ1-2 . TRBV27 TGTGCCAGCAGTTTTGGGGCCCTTTATGGCTACACCTTC CASSFGALYGYTF
. TRBJ1-5 . TRBV6-1 TGTGCCAGCAGTGAGGGCATTTGGGGAGAGTTTGCTAGAAGCAATCAGCCCCAGCATTTT CASSEGIWGEFARSNQPQHF
. TRBJ2-7 . TRBV28 TGTGCCAGCAGTCCCCTCCAGCGGGAGCAGTACTTC CASSPLQREQYF
. TRBJ2-7 TRBD1 TRBV5-6 TGTGCCAGCAGCTTGGCGGGACAGGGGACCTCCTACGAGCAGTACTTC CASSLAGQGTSYEQYF
. TRBJ1-5 . TRBV28 TGTGCCAGCAGCCCTCGAGGAGCGCCCCAGCATTTT CASSPRGAPQHF
once TRBJ1-6 . TRBV6-5 TGTGCCAGCAGTTACAGGGTATCGAGAACCGCTTCACCCCTCCACTTT CASSYRVSRTASPLHF
. TRBJ2-2 TRBD1 TRBV7-3 TGTGCCAGCAGCTTCCGGACAGGATACACCGGGGAGCTGTTTTTT CASSFRTGYTGELFF
. TRBJ2-1 . TRBV5-1 TGCGCCAGCAGCTTCGAGGGGCCCACGGGGAATGAGCAGTTCTTC CASSFEGPTGNEQFF
. TRBJ2-7 . TRBV19 TGTGCCAGTAGTATAGCTTATAACCGGGAGCAGTACTTC CASSIAYNREQYF
. TRBJ1-1 . TRBV6-1 TGTGCCAGCAGTGTAGGGGGGAACACTGAAGCTTTCTTT CASSVGGNTEAFF
. TRBJ2-7 . TRBV15 TGTGCCACCAGCAGAGCCAGGGCGGGGACCTACGAGCAGTACTTC CATSRARAGTYEQYF
. TRBJ2-3 . TRBV5-1 TGCGCCAGCAGCTTGGCCAGATTACAGGGAGATACGCAGTATTTT CASSLARLQGDTQYF